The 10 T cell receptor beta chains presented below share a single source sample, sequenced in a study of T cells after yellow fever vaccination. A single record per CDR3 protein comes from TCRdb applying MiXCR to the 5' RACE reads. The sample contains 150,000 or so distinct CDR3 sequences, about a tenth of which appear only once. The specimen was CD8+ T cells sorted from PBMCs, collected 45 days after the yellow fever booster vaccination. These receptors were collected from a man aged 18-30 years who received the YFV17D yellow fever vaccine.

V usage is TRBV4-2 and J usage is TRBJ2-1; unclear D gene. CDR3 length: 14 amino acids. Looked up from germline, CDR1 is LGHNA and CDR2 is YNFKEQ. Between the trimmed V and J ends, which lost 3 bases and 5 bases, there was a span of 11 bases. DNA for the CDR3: TGTGCCAGCAGCCAGGCGGAGTCCCACAATGAGCAGTTCTTC. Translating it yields CASSQAESHNEQFF.

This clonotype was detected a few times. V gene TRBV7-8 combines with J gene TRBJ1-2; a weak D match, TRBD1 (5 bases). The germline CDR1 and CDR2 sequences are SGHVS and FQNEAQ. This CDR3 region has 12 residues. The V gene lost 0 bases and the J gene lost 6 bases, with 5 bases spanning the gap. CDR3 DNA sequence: TGTGCCAGCAGCTTAGCGGGGGATGGCTACACCTTC. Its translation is CASSLAGDGYTF.

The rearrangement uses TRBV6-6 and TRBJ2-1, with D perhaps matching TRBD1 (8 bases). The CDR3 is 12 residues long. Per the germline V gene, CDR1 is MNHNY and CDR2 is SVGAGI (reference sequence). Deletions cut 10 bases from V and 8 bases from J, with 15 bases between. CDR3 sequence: CATLQGGDEQFF. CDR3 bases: TGTGCCACACTACAGGGGGGGGATGAGCAGTTCTTC.

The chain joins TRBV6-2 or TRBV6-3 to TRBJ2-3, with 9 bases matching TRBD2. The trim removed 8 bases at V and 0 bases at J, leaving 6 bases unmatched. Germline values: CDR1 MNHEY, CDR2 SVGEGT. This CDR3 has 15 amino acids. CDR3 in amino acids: CASGRLADSTDTQYF. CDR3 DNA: TGTGCCAGCGGTCGACTAGCGGATAGCACAGATACGCAGTATTTT.

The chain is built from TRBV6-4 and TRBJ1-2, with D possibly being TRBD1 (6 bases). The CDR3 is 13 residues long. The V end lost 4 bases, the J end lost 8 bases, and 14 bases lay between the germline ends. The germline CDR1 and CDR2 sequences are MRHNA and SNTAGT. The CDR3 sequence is CASSGREGEGYTF. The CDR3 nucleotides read TGTGCCAGCAGTGGTCGGGAGGGGGAAGGCTACACCTTC.

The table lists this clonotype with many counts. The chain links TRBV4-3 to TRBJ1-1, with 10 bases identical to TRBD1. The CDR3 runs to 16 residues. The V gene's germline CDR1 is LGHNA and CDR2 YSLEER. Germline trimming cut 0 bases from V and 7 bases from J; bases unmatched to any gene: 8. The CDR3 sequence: CASSQEGQGFRGEAFF. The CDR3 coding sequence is TGCGCCAGCAGCCAAGAGGGACAGGGGTTTAGGGGTGAAGCTTTCTTT.

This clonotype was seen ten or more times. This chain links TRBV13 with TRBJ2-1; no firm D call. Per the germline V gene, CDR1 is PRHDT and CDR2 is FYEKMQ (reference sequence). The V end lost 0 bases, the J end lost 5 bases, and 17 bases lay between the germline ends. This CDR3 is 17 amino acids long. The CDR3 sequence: CASSLGQRTLKHNEQFF. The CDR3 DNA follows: TGTGCCAGCAGCTTAGGCCAAAGGACCCTAAAGCACAATGAGCAGTTCTTC.

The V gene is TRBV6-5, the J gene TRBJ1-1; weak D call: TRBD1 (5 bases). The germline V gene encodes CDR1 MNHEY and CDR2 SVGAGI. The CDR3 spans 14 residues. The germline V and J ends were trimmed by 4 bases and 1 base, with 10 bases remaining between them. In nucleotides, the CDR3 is TGTGCCAGCAGTTGGGACGGTGAGAACACTGAAGCTTTCTTT. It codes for CASSWDGENTEAFF.

CDR3 sequence: CASSFRQGSYEQYF. DNA of the CDR3: TGTGCCAGCAGCTTTAGACAGGGTTCCTACGAGCAGTACTTC. The rearrangement joins TRBV11-2 to TRBJ2-7; 7 bases align to TRBD1. V lost 3 bases and J lost 1; bases outside the gene matches: 3. Germline assignment: CDR1 SGHAT and CDR2 FQNNGV. The CDR3 is made up of 14 amino acids.

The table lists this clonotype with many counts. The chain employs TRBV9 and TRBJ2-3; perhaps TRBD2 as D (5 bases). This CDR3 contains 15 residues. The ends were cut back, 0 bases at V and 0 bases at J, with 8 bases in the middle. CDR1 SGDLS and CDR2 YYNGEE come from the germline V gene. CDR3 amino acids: CASSVGGSSTDTQYF. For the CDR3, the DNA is TGTGCCAGCAGCGTAGGAGGGTCGAGCACAGATACGCAGTATTTT. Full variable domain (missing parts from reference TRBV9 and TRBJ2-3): DSGVTQTPKHLITATGQRVTLRCSPRSGDLSVYWYQQSLDQGLQFLIQYYNGEERAKGNILERFSAQQFPDLHSELNLSSLELGDSALYFCASSVGGSSTDTQYFGPGTRLTVL.